The next 28 T cell receptor beta chains were all read from a single sample in a study of molecular identifiers for immune sequencing clone quantification. TCRdb passed the PCR reads through MiXCR, listing each CDR3 protein once. The repertoire has about 40,000 distinct CDR3 sequences, about a fifth of them found once; the top ten carry more than 6%. Sample: naive CD8+ T cells from blood, with Jurkat cell RNA spiked in. Subset specified: FACS-sorted CD8+CD4-CCR7+CD45RA+ naive T cells. These receptors were obtained from a human donor in good health. Some libraries in this study had Jurkat cell RNA spiked in.

This clonotype was observed at least ten times. The V call is TRBV10-3, the J call TRBJ1-2; 8 positions agree with TRBD1. Germline CDR1 is ENHRY and CDR2 is SYGVKD. J was trimmed by 8 bases and V by 8 bases; bases with no gene match: 13. CDR3 length: 14 residues. CDR3 DNA: TGTGCCATCCCGGGTCCGGACAGGGCGTACGGCTACACCTTC. It is translated as CAIPGPDRAYGYTF.

This clonotype appeared many times. V is TRBV7-2 and J is TRBJ2-1, with TRBD2 matching over 10 bases. Germline V gives CDR1 SGHTA, CDR2 FQGNSA. Trimming removed 5 bases from V and 2 bases from J; junction bases left unmatched: 3. This CDR3 is built from 15 residues. CDR3 DNA sequence: TGTGCCAGCAGCACGACTAGCGGGCCCTACAATGAGCAGTTCTTC. This codes for CASSTTSGPYNEQFF.

This clonotype was detected many times. The V and J genes are TRBV7-8 and TRBJ2-7, with 8 bases lining up with TRBD1. The V and J ends lost 2 bases and 7 bases, in that order; junction bases with no gene match: 10. The CDR3 loop spans 15 amino acids. Germline loops: CDR1 SGHVS, CDR2 FQNEAQ. The CDR3 DNA follows: TGTGCCAGCAGCTTACGGTTCAGGGGGCAGCGTGAGCAGTACTTC. This sequence encodes CASSLRFRGQREQYF.

This clonotype was seen ten or more times. The rearrangement links TRBV27 to TRBJ1-2; D is undetermined. Between the trimmed V and J ends, which lost 6 bases and 5 bases, there was a span of 10 bases. The CDR3 is 12 residues long. CDR1 is MNHEY and CDR2 is SMNVEV in the germline V gene (reference sequence). The CDR3 bases are TGTGCCAGCAGGGGGTTGGGTTATGGCTACACCTTC. It codes for CASRGLGYGYTF.

This clonotype showed up many times. The chain links TRBV7-9 to TRBJ2-1; 7 nucleotides match TRBD1. V dropped 0 bases and J dropped 5; count of bases not matched to a gene: 4. This CDR3 contains 15 residues. In germline, CDR1 is SEHNR, CDR2 FQNEAQ (reference sequence). CDR3 in amino acids: CASSLAQGQDNEQFF. Here the CDR3 DNA reads TGTGCCAGCAGCTTAGCACAGGGGCAGGACAATGAGCAGTTCTTC.

This clonotype was detected a few times. The chain has TRBV20-1 and TRBJ2-5; D call uncertain. There are 14 residues in the CDR3. The ends were cut back, 0 bases at V and 2 bases at J, with 10 bases in the middle. The germline gives CDR1 DFQATT, CDR2 SNEGSKA (reference sequence). The CDR3 DNA sequence: TGCAGTGCTAGAGATGATGCAGAACAAGAGACCCAGTACTTC. Amino acids: CSARDDAEQETQYF.

Regarding this clonotype: Possible read error: a much larger clone is one base away. The chain carries TRBV29-1 and TRBJ2-7; D call uncertain. The CDR3 has 12 amino acids. The germline V gene has CDR1 SQVTM and CDR2 ANQGSEA. With 7 bases removed from V and 3 bases from J, the gap between germline ends came to 13 bases. CDR3 residues: CSGSRPNYEQYF. The CDR3 nucleotides read TGCAGCGGGTCCAGGCCCAACTACGAGCAGTACTTC.

As to this clonotype: A much larger clone differs from this one at a single base, so this may be a read error. The chain uses TRBV29-1 and TRBJ2-7, with 8 bases fitting TRBD1. From germline, CDR1 is SQVTM and CDR2 ANQGSEA. The CDR3 contains 13 residues. CDR3 sequence: CSVEDRGFDERYF. In DNA, the CDR3 is TGCAGCGTGGAAGACAGGGGTTTTGACGAGCGGTACTTC.

This chain joins TRBV4-3 and TRBJ2-7; D possibly matches TRBD1 or TRBD2 (5 bases each). The ends were cut back, 0 bases at V and 2 bases at J, with 14 bases in the middle. The CDR3 sequence is 16 residues long. Germline CDR1 is LGHNA and CDR2 is YSLEER. Written as DNA, the CDR3 is TGCGCCAGCAGCCAAGAAGTTACGGGACGGACCTACGAGCAGTACTTC. Encoded protein: CASSQEVTGRTYEQYF.

Regarding this clonotype: This may be a read error, as it is one base from a much larger clone. CDR3 DNA sequence: TGTGCCAGCAGCTTGCGGAAAACCGGGACTAGCGGGAGGGCCTTCGCGCAGTTCTTC. As protein: CASSLRKTGTSGRAFAQFF. V gene TRBV7-8 combines with J gene TRBJ2-1; 16 nucleotides line up with TRBD2. Germline lookup yields CDR1 SGHVS and CDR2 FQNEAQ. The CDR3 sequence is 19 residues long. J gave up 12 bases and V 3 bases, and 17 bases lay outside the gene matches. The whole variable domain, filled in from reference TRBV7-8 and TRBJ2-1, reads GAGVSQSPRYKVAKRGQDVALRCDPISGHVSLFWYQQALGQGPEFLTYFQNEAQLDKSGLPSDRFFAERPEGSVSTLKIQRTQQEDSAVYLCASSLRKTGTSGRAFAQFFGPGTRLTVL.

This clonotype occurred many times. The DNA for the CDR3 is TGCGCCAGCAAAGTGTACTCGAACACTGAAGCTTTCTTT. Translation gives CASKVYSNTEAFF. The chain employs TRBV5-1 and TRBJ1-1; D not certain. The CDR3 is 13 residues long. The ends were cut back, 6 bases at V and 1 base at J, with 10 bases in the middle. CDR1 is SGHRS and CDR2 is YFSETQ in the germline V gene.

The table lists this clonotype with many counts. V gene TRBV4-3 combines with J gene TRBJ2-1; 14 bases are shared with TRBD2. The V gene's germline CDR1 is LGHNA and CDR2 YSLEER. The junction had 4 bases not matched to a gene; V was cut back by 0 bases and J by 9 bases. This CDR3 has 16 amino acids. The CDR3: CASSQDGTSGSFEQFF. CDR3 in DNA: TGCGCCAGCAGCCAAGACGGGACTAGCGGGAGTTTTGAGCAGTTCTTC.

This clonotype was seen a handful of times. This sequence joins TRBV28 and TRBJ1-2; 7 nucleotides match TRBD1. Germline CDR1 MDHEN, CDR2 SYDVKM. V lost 3 bases and J lost 0; bases outside the gene matches: 10. The CDR3 runs to 17 residues. CDR3 region: CASSFWAGGTANYGYTF. CDR3 DNA sequence: TGTGCCAGCAGTTTTTGGGCAGGGGGGACAGCTAACTATGGCTACACCTTC.

The chain employs TRBV7-9 and TRBJ1-2; a possible D gene is TRBD1 (5 bases). The CDR3 extends over 14 amino acids. CDR1 SEHNR and CDR2 FQNEAQ come from the germline V gene (reference sequence). The germline V and J ends were trimmed by 5 bases and 4 bases, with 14 bases remaining between them. CDR3 sequence: CASSRSRGPYGYTF. In nucleotides, the CDR3 is TGTGCCAGCAGCCGGAGTAGGGGTCCCTATGGCTACACCTTC.

This clonotype was found many times. This rearrangement joins TRBV10-3 to TRBJ2-5; a possible D gene is TRBD2 (5 bases). V was pared by 4 bases and J by 2 bases, with 14 bases between. Germline assignment: CDR1 ENHRY and CDR2 SYGVKD. The length of the CDR3 is 15 residues. CDR3 residues: CAISGGPSWQETQYF. CDR3 sequence (DNA): TGTGCCATCAGTGGTGGGCCTAGCTGGCAAGAGACCCAGTACTTC.

This clonotype was seen only a few times. The chain uses TRBV11-2 and TRBJ2-5; perhaps TRBD2 as D (5 bases). The V and J ends lost 5 bases and 2 bases respectively, with 15 bases between them. This CDR3 has 15 amino acids. The germline V gene has CDR1 SGHAT and CDR2 FQNNGV. The CDR3 loop is CASSHTWTQQETQYF. The CDR3 DNA reads TGTGCCAGCAGCCACACGTGGACTCAACAAGAGACCCAGTACTTC. Full variable domain (missing parts from reference TRBV11-2 and TRBJ2-5): EAGVAQSPRYKIIEKRQSVAFWCNPISGHATLYWYQQILGQGPKLLIQFQNNGVVDDSQLPKDRFSAERLKGVDSTLKIQPAKLEDSAVYLCASSHTWTQQETQYFGPGTRLLVL.

In this sample, this clonotype turned up a few times. V is TRBV7-8 and J is TRBJ2-1, with D unclear. V lost 3 bases and J 5 bases, leaving 8 bases between the germline ends. The CDR3 totals 13 residues. CDR1 and CDR2 from the germline V gene are SGHVS and FQNEAQ. The DNA for the CDR3 is TGTGCCAGCAGCTTCTATATTAACAATGAGCAGTTCTTC. It encodes CASSFYINNEQFF.

This chain links TRBV12-3 or TRBV12-4 with TRBJ1-2; D is unclear. V dropped 3 bases and J dropped 4 bases, with 6 bases sitting between them. This CDR3 has 12 residues. The CDR3 coding sequence is TGTGCCAGCAGTTTTAGTGGCTATGGCTACACCTTC. It specifies CASSFSGYGYTF.

This clonotype was found many times. The chain joins TRBV7-2 to TRBJ2-7, with TRBD2 matching over 8 bases. J gave up 3 bases and V 7 bases, and 8 bases lay outside the gene matches. The CDR3 sequence is 14 residues long. CDR1 is SGHTA, CDR2 FQGNSA, per germline. The CDR3 is CASTDLSGSYEQYF. The CDR3 DNA reads TGTGCCAGCACCGATCTCAGCGGGAGCTACGAGCAGTACTTC.

This clonotype has ten or more counts. The chain carries TRBV6-5 and TRBJ2-2; possible D gene TRBD1, 6 bases. Trimming left V 6 bases short and J 4 bases short, with 15 bases between. Germline lookup yields CDR1 MNHEY and CDR2 SVGAGI. This CDR3 has 15 amino acids. As DNA, the CDR3 is TGTGCCAGCAGCCGAGGACAGCTCTCCACCGGGGAGCTGTTTTTT. This sequence encodes CASSRGQLSTGELFF.

The chain employs TRBV27 and TRBJ2-5; 9 bases fit TRBD1. V trimming: 4 bases; J trimming: 2 bases; junction bases outside the gene matches: 2. This CDR3 has 14 amino acids. Per the germline V gene, CDR1 is MNHEY and CDR2 is SMNVEV (reference sequence). CDR3 DNA sequence: TGTGCCAGCAGTTCAGACAGGGGGCAAGAGACCCAGTACTTC. Residues: CASSSDRGQETQYF.

This clonotype came up many times. The chain has TRBV2 and TRBJ2-1; 9 bases align to TRBD2. CDR1 SNHLY and CDR2 FYNNEI come from the germline V gene. V lost 6 bases, J lost 0 bases, and 3 bases stayed unmatched. The CDR3 covers 15 residues. In DNA form, the CDR3 reads TGTGCCAGCAGACATAGCGGGAGCTCCTACAATGAGCAGTTCTTC. It translates to CASRHSGSSYNEQFF.

This clonotype was counted between two and nine times. The chain employs TRBV7-9 and TRBJ2-2; D might be TRBD1 (6 bases). Germline V gives CDR1 SEHNR, CDR2 FQNEAQ (reference sequence). V was clipped by 1 base and J by 6 bases, with 9 bases between them. This CDR3 is 14 amino acids long. The DNA for the CDR3 is TGTGCCAGCAGCTTAGGGGACATCCCCGGGGAGCTGTTTTTT. Translating gives CASSLGDIPGELFF.

This clonotype occurred a few times. This chain links TRBV19 with TRBJ2-1; 9 bases are shared with TRBD2. Germline values: CDR1 LNHDA, CDR2 SQIVND (reference sequence). Trimming cost V 3 bases and J 6 bases; bases outside gene matches: 6. CDR3 size: 15 residues. The CDR3 bases are TGTGCCAGTAGTATCATAGCGGGAGAGGGCAATGAGCAGTTCTTC. It encodes CASSIIAGEGNEQFF.

This clonotype was observed a few times. The V call is TRBV28, the J call TRBJ2-7, with TRBD1 matching over 8 bases. The CDR3 totals 15 residues. V shed 8 bases and J 0 bases; nucleotides not matched to a gene: 9. CDR1 and CDR2 (germline): MDHEN, SYDVKM. CDR3 sequence reads: CASADGQGASYEQYF. Written as DNA, the CDR3 is TGTGCCAGCGCAGACGGACAGGGTGCCTCCTACGAGCAGTACTTC.

This clonotype has a count of ten or more. Mismatch with germline at one junction end may stem from a read error. The rearrangement uses TRBV7-7 and TRBJ2-2; no reliable D call. CDR1 is SSHAT, CDR2 FNYEAQ, per germline (reference sequence). CDR3 length: 15 residues. In DNA, the CDR3 is TGTGCTAGCAGCCCCCTCCCTTTGAACACCGGGGAGCTGTTTTTT. It is translated as CASSPLPLNTGELFF.

There are many counts of this clonotype. The chain carries TRBV4-3 and TRBJ2-1; D gene uncertain. Germline lookup yields CDR1 LGHNA and CDR2 YSLEER. The CDR3 consists of 14 residues. The V end was cut by 1 base, the J end by 6 bases, with 10 bases between. The CDR3 bases are TGCGCCAGCAGCCAAGTTGGATTGGGCAATGAGCAGTTCTTC. This translates into CASSQVGLGNEQFF.

This clonotype was seen a handful of times. The rearrangement links TRBV2 to TRBJ2-7; unclear D gene. CDR1 and CDR2 (germline): SNHLY, FYNNEI. The CDR3 totals 10 residues. Trimming took 4 bases from V and 8 from J, leaving 6 bases between them. The CDR3 DNA is TGTGCCAGCAGTGCTGGGAAGCAGTACTTC. This gives the protein CASSAGKQYF.